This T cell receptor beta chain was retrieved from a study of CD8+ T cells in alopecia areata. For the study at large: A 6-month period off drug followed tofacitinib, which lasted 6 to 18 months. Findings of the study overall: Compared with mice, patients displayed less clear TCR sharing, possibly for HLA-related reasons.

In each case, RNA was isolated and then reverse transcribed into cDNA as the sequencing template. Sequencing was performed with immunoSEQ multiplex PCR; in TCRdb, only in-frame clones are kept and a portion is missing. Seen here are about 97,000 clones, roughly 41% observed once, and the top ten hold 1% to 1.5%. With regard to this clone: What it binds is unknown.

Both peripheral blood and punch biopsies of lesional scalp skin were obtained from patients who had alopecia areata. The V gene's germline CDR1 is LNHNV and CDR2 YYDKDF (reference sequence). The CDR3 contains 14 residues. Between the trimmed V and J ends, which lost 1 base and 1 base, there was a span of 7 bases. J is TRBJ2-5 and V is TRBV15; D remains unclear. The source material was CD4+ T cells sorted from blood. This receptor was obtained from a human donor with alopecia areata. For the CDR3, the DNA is TGTGCCACCAGCAGAGGACGAGCCCAAGAGACCCAGTACTTC. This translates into CATSRGRAQETQYF.